Following are 27 T cell receptor beta chains from one sample sequenced in a study of control samples from healthy donors and cancer patients. TCRdb's table, derived via immunoSEQ multiplex PCR, lists solely in-frame clones and lacks some. The table lists about 130,000 clones, 85% to 95% of them singletons. The sequencing sample was made of blood. These receptors originate from a man between 18 and 29 years old in good health.

This chain joins TRBV21-1 and TRBJ2-3. TRBV21-1 is marked as a pseudogene. The length of the CDR3 is 13 residues. The CDR3 spells CASQDRVTDTQYF. The CDR3 nucleotides read TGTGCCAGTCAAGATAGGGTCACAGATACGCAGTATTTT.

The J gene is TRBJ2-2, the V gene TRBV19; D perhaps matches TRBD1 (5 bases). The V gene lost 4 bases and the J gene lost 6 bases, with 12 bases spanning the gap. The V gene's germline CDR1 is LNHDA and CDR2 SQIVND (reference sequence). CDR3 length: 14 amino acids. The CDR3 protein is CASSSRVLSGELFF. CDR3 nucleotide sequence: TGTGCCAGTAGTAGCAGGGTCCTGTCCGGGGAGCTGTTTTTT.

Details on this clone: This may be a read error: a much more frequent sequence differs by one nucleotide. The chain carries TRBV28 and TRBJ1-2; possibly TRBD1 for D (5 bases). V lost 5 bases, J lost 4 bases, and 5 bases lay in between. Per germline, CDR1 MDHEN and CDR2 SYDVKM. CDR3 length: 11 residues. The CDR3 reads CASSDSYGYTF. The CDR3 DNA reads TGTGCCAGCAGTGACAGCTATGGCTACACCTTC.

V usage is TRBV11-2 and J usage is TRBJ2-3; 9 bases are a match to TRBD2. V was pared by 7 bases and J by 2 bases, with 10 bases of the junction left unmatched. Germline CDR1 is SGHAT and CDR2 is FQNNGV. The CDR3 totals 16 residues. CDR3 loop: CASTVSSGGVTDTQYF. In DNA form, the CDR3 reads TGTGCCAGCACCGTGAGTAGCGGGGGAGTCACAGATACGCAGTATTTT.

The chain carries TRBV7-3 and TRBJ1-6, with 9 bases fitting TRBD1. V lost 5 bases, J lost 8 bases, and 7 bases stayed unmatched. The CDR3 contains 15 residues. Germline V CDR1 and CDR2: SGHTA, FQGTGA. The CDR3 sequence is CASSPGTGRDSPLHF. The CDR3 DNA is TGTGCCAGCAGCCCTGGGACAGGGAGAGATTCACCCCTCCACTTT.

The V gene is TRBV5-1, the J gene TRBJ1-1; D is undetermined. CDR1 SGHRS and CDR2 YFSETQ come from the germline V gene. Between the trimmed V and J ends, which lost 4 bases and 8 bases, there was a span of 15 bases. This CDR3 has 13 amino acids. CDR3 sequence (DNA): TGCGCCAGCAGCCAAGGAAGCGGCCGCGAAGCTTTCTTT. This encodes CASSQGSGREAFF.

This chain links TRBV5-6 with TRBJ2-5; TRBD1 agrees at 7 bases. With 4 bases clipped from V and 2 bases from J, the junction kept 5 bases outside the gene matches. Germline CDR1 and CDR2: SGHDT and YYEEEE. The CDR3 loop spans 14 amino acids. CDR3 coding DNA: TGTGCCAGCAGCCTCCCGACAGGGCAAGAGACCCAGTACTTC. Amino acid sequence: CASSLPTGQETQYF.

The rearrangement links TRBV5-5 to TRBJ2-5; D possibly matches TRBD1 or TRBD2 (5 bases each). The germline V gene has CDR1 SGHKS and CDR2 YYEKEE (reference sequence). Trimming removed 0 bases at V and 5 bases at J, with 17 bases between. The CDR3 sequence is 16 residues long. CDR3 coding DNA: TGTGCCAGCAGCTTGGCAGGGAGCGCTACGGGGGAGACCCAGTACTTC. Protein product: CASSLAGSATGETQYF.

The rearrangement uses TRBV5-1 and TRBJ2-3, with D possibly being TRBD2 (5 bases). The CDR3 has 13 residues. The germline gives CDR1 SGHRS, CDR2 YFSETQ. Trimming took off 3 bases at V and 5 bases at J, with 10 bases between the two ends. The CDR3 region is CASSSHEGDTQYF. The CDR3 DNA is TGCGCCAGCAGCTCCCATGAGGGAGATACGCAGTATTTT.

The chain combines TRBV4-1 with TRBJ1-2; D not resolved. The CDR3 extends over 14 amino acids. The ends were cut back, 0 bases at V and 5 bases at J, with 10 bases in the middle. Germline CDR1 and CDR2: MGHRA and YSYEKL. CDR3 in amino acids: CASSQDRQNYGYTF. CDR3 nucleotide sequence: TGCGCCAGCAGCCAAGATCGGCAGAATTATGGCTACACCTTC.

The genes are TRBV7-9 and TRBJ1-1, with a tentative D call TRBD1 (5 bases). The CDR3 spans 16 residues. V lost 1 base and J lost 4, with 16 bases in between. Germline assignment: CDR1 SEHNR and CDR2 FQNEAQ (reference sequence). The CDR3 spells CASSLGVGGEGTEAFF. The CDR3 DNA is TGTGCCAGCAGCTTAGGAGTTGGGGGAGAAGGCACTGAAGCTTTCTTT. Based on the CDR3 plus reference TRBV7-9 and TRBJ1-1, the full variable domain is DTGVSQNPRHKITKRGQNVTFRCDPISEHNRLYWYRQTLGQGPEFLTYFQNEAQLEKSRLLSDRFSAERPKGSFSTLEIQRTEQGDSAMYLCASSLGVGGEGTEAFFGQGTRLTVV.

The gene calls are TRBV19 and TRBJ1-2; 7 bases match TRBD1. The CDR3 loop spans 14 amino acids. Trimming cost V 6 bases and J 1 base; bases outside gene matches: 5. Germline loops: CDR1 LNHDA, CDR2 SQIVND (reference sequence). The CDR3 region is CASRGDRLNYGYTF. CDR3 in DNA: TGTGCCAGTAGGGGGGACAGACTTAACTATGGCTACACCTTC.

V usage is TRBV5-4 and J usage is TRBJ2-3; TRBD1 agrees at 8 bases. Germline loops: CDR1 SGHNT, CDR2 YYREEE (reference sequence). V gave up 4 bases and J gave up 5 bases; unmatched junction bases: 6. This CDR3 comprises 14 residues. The CDR3 coding sequence is TGTGCCAGCAGCCCCGGACAGGGAATAGATACGCAGTATTTT. Translating it yields CASSPGQGIDTQYF.

The chain is built from TRBV5-6 and TRBJ2-5; TRBD1 matches at 10 bases. From germline, CDR1 is SGHDT and CDR2 YYEEEE. V was clipped by 3 bases and J by 0 bases; unmatched bases: 5. The CDR3 contains 16 residues. Here the CDR3 DNA reads TGTGCCAGCAGCTGGGACAGGGGACTGTACCAAGAGACCCAGTACTTC. It yields the protein CASSWDRGLYQETQYF.

This chain joins TRBV10-3 and TRBJ2-1; tentative D call: TRBD1 (6 bases). V lost 6 bases and J lost 7, with 13 bases in between. Germline V gene data show CDR1 as ENHRY and CDR2 as SYGVKD. The CDR3 runs to 13 residues. The CDR3 reads CAIRQNTGNEQFF. CDR3 DNA sequence: TGTGCCATCAGGCAGAACACAGGGAATGAGCAGTTCTTC.

The genes are TRBV6-5 and TRBJ2-3; 11 bases are a match to TRBD1. CDR1 and CDR2 from the germline V gene are MNHEY and SVGAGI. CDR3 length: 14 amino acids. Trimming at V came to 6 bases and at J to 3 bases, leaving 2 bases not matched to a gene. CDR3 loop: CASRGDRGTDTQYF. CDR3 sequence (DNA): TGTGCCAGCAGGGGGGACAGGGGGACAGATACGCAGTATTTT.

The chain employs TRBV6-5 and TRBJ2-7; 9 positions agree with TRBD1. Germline V gives CDR1 MNHEY, CDR2 SVGAGI. The V segment lost 6 bases and the J segment 3 bases; nucleotides outside the gene matches: 3. The length of the CDR3 is 13 residues. CDR3 sequence reads: CASRRQGDYEQYF. Written as DNA, the CDR3 is TGTGCCAGCAGGCGACAGGGGGACTACGAGCAGTACTTC.

The chain is built from TRBV11-2 and TRBJ1-1; TRBD1 might be the D (5 bases). This CDR3 region has 13 residues. The V end was cut by 1 base, the J end by 4 bases, with 7 bases between. Germline V CDR1 and CDR2: SGHAT, FQNNGV. CDR3 sequence reads: CASSLARATEAFF. CDR3 sequence (DNA): TGTGCCAGCAGCTTAGCCAGGGCCACTGAAGCTTTCTTT. Drawing the rest from reference TRBV11-2 and TRBJ1-1, the complete variable domain is EAGVAQSPRYKIIEKRQSVAFWCNPISGHATLYWYQQILGQGPKLLIQFQNNGVVDDSQLPKDRFSAERLKGVDSTLKIQPAKLEDSAVYLCASSLARATEAFFGQGTRLTVV.

V and J are TRBV18 and TRBJ2-2; D is unresolved. V was pared by 5 bases and J by 0 bases, with 10 bases between. In germline, CDR1 is KGHSH, CDR2 LQKENI. The CDR3 sequence is 15 residues long. The CDR3 here is CASSGAPANTGELFF. The CDR3 DNA reads as TGTGCCAGCTCAGGCGCCCCAGCGAACACCGGGGAGCTGTTTTTT.

This chain uses TRBV19 with TRBJ1-1; 7 bases map to TRBD1. The CDR3 is made up of 15 amino acids. In germline, CDR1 is LNHDA, CDR2 SQIVND (reference sequence). The ends lost 4 bases at V and 1 base at J; junction bases unmatched: 6. The CDR3 coding sequence is TGTGCCAGTAGTAGGGGGACAGATACGAACACTGAAGCTTTCTTT. Its translation: CASSRGTDTNTEAFF.

The chain employs TRBV12-3 or TRBV12-4 and TRBJ2-5; D gene ambiguous. The V end was cut by 5 bases, the J end by 7 bases, with 11 bases between. The CDR3 totals 12 residues. The CDR3 loop is CASSAKTMTQYF. CDR3 nucleotide sequence: TGTGCCAGCAGTGCAAAAACCATGACCCAGTACTTC.

The rearrangement joins TRBV30 to TRBJ1-5; 8 nucleotides match TRBD1. The ends lost 3 bases at V and 2 bases at J; junction bases unmatched: 0. CDR1 and CDR2 (germline): GTSNPN, SVGIG (reference sequence). CDR3 length equals 13 residues. The CDR3 reads CAWRTGGNQPQHF. CDR3 bases: TGTGCCTGGAGGACAGGGGGCAATCAGCCCCAGCATTTT.

In DNA, the CDR3 is TGCAGCGCCGGGGGGGGCAAAGAGACCCAGTACTTC. It codes for CSAGGGKETQYF. V is TRBV29-1 and J is TRBJ2-5, with TRBD2 matching 8 bases. The ends lost 7 bases at V and 3 bases at J; junction bases unmatched: 4. The CDR3 has 12 amino acids. Per the germline V gene, CDR1 is SQVTM and CDR2 is ANQGSEA. Full variable domain (rest looked up from reference TRBV29-1 and TRBJ2-5): SAVISQKPSRDICQRGTSLTIQCQVDSQVTMMFWYRQQPGQSLTLIATANQGSEATYESGFVIDKFPISRPNLTFSTLTVSNMSPEDSSIYLCSAGGGKETQYFGPGTRLLVL.

In this sample, this clone turned up a few times. This chain connects TRBV3-1 (or the pseudogene TRBV3-2) to TRBJ2-3; possible D gene TRBD2, 6 bases. Trimming removed 4 bases from V and 6 bases from J, with 11 bases in between. Germline assignment: CDR1 LGHDT and CDR2 YNNKEL (reference sequence). This CDR3 is built from 13 residues. The CDR3 region has the DNA TGTGCCAGCAGCCGTCGGGGGTCGGATACGCAGTATTTT. This gives the protein CASSRRGSDTQYF.

The chain joins TRBV6-5 to TRBJ1-2; D is perhaps TRBD1 (6 bases). The CDR3 runs to 14 residues. The germline V gene encodes CDR1 MNHEY and CDR2 SVGAGI. The germline V and J ends were trimmed by 0 bases and 8 bases, with 13 bases remaining between them. The CDR3 nucleotides read TGTGCCAGCAGTTACTCGCCGGGGGCGGTAGGCTACACCTTC. Translating it yields CASSYSPGAVGYTF.

J is TRBJ2-1 and V is TRBV9, with TRBD2 matching 7 bases. Germline trimming cut 2 bases from V and 3 bases from J; bases unmatched to any gene: 8. The length of the CDR3 is 16 residues. Germline CDR1 SGDLS, CDR2 YYNGEE. CDR3 DNA sequence: TGTGCCAGCAGCGTCAACAGCGGGGACTTCTACAATGAGCAGTTCTTC. This gives the protein CASSVNSGDFYNEQFF. Full variable domain (missing parts from reference TRBV9 and TRBJ2-1): DSGVTQTPKHLITATGQRVTLRCSPRSGDLSVYWYQQSLDQGLQFLIQYYNGEERAKGNILERFSAQQFPDLHSELNLSSLELGDSALYFCASSVNSGDFYNEQFFGPGTRLTVL.

This clone is a singleton in its sample. The chain uses TRBV30 and TRBJ1-2; D not certain. V was clipped by 3 bases and J by 1 base, with 6 bases between them. The CDR3 consists of 12 residues. Per the germline V gene, CDR1 is GTSNPN and CDR2 is SVGIG (reference sequence). The CDR3 DNA reads TGTGCCTGGAGAATTAATAACTATGGCTACACCTTC. It translates to CAWRINNYGYTF. The full variable domain, rest sourced from reference TRBV30 and TRBJ1-2, is SQTIHQWPATLVQPVGSPLSLECTVEGTSNPNLYWYRQAAGRGLQLLFYSVGIGQISSEVPQNLSASRPQDRQFILSSKKLLLSDSGFYLCAWRINNYGYTFGSGTRLTVV.